The 32 T cell receptor beta chains below all came from one sample that was sequenced in a study of OX40 agonist ivuxolimab in advanced cancers. The method was immunoSEQ multiplex PCR; TCRdb's version includes in-frame clones alone and lacks a portion of them. Seen here are tens of thousands of clones, roughly 90% observed once, and the top ten hold roughly 2.6%. This specimen consisted of CD4+ or CD8+ T cells sorted from blood, obtained in a trial of the OX40 agonist ivuxolimab. The receptors were gathered from an adult with an advanced solid tumor such as melanoma, head and neck, liver or kidney cancer.

V is TRBV7-9 and J is TRBJ1-1; TRBD1 agrees at 8 bases. Trimming at V came to 4 bases and at J to 8 bases, leaving 6 bases not matched to a gene. Germline V CDR1 and CDR2: SEHNR, FQNEAQ (reference sequence). The CDR3 runs to 13 residues. For the CDR3, the DNA is TGTGCCAGCAGCTGGCAGGGGGCCTCCGAAGCTTTCTTT. Amino acid sequence: CASSWQGASEAFF. Looking up the rest from reference TRBV7-9 and TRBJ1-1 gives the full variable domain: DTGVSQNPRHKITKRGQNVTFRCDPISEHNRLYWYRQTLGQGPEFLTYFQNEAQLEKSRLLSDRFSAERPKGSFSTLEIQRTEQGDSAMYLCASSWQGASEAFFGQGTRLTVV.

The V call is TRBV5-5, the J call TRBJ2-5, with D possibly being TRBD1 or TRBD2 (5 bases each). CDR3 length: 15 residues. Germline V gene sequence: CDR1 SGHKS, CDR2 YYEKEE (reference sequence). V lost 0 bases and J lost 5, with 14 bases in between. The CDR3 region is CASSLEVEGKETQYF. CDR3 coding DNA: TGTGCCAGCAGCTTGGAGGTTGAGGGGAAGGAGACCCAGTACTTC.

The rearrangement uses TRBV6-5 and TRBJ1-4; D call uncertain. The germline V gene has CDR1 MNHEY and CDR2 SVGAGI. The CDR3 runs to 15 residues. V was shortened by 4 bases and J by 0 bases, with 9 bases between the two germline ends. The CDR3 DNA reads as TGTGCCAGCAGTTTCTCAGCGACAACTAATGAAAAACTGTTTTTT. Amino acids: CASSFSATTNEKLFF.

The rearrangement links TRBV28 to TRBJ2-7, with 10 bases lining up with TRBD2. The CDR3 totals 14 residues. In germline, CDR1 is MDHEN, CDR2 SYDVKM. V shed 8 bases, J shed 2 bases, and the junction held 6 bases outside the gene matches. As DNA, the CDR3 is TGTGCCAGCTTCCCTAGCGGGAGTCCCTACGAGCAGTACTTC. It codes for CASFPSGSPYEQYF.

As for this clone: The sample holds other DNA sequences that translate to the same CDR3. The CDR3 loop reads CASSLGQGGYGYTF. CDR3 sequence (DNA): TGTGCCAGCAGCTTGGGACAGGGGGGCTATGGCTACACCTTC. The chain links TRBV5-6 to TRBJ1-2; 9 bases line up with TRBD1. Germline values: CDR1 SGHDT, CDR2 YYEEEE. V lost 0 bases to trimming and J lost 4 bases; unmatched junction nucleotides: 1. The length of the CDR3 is 14 residues.

The gene calls are TRBV2 and TRBJ1-1, with TRBD1 as a possible D gene (5 bases). V was clipped by 2 bases and J by 6 bases, with 10 bases between them. CDR3 length: 13 amino acids. Germline V CDR1 and CDR2: SNHLY, FYNNEI. The CDR3 DNA reads TGTGCCAGCAGTGAAAACAGGATTTCTGAAGCTTTCTTT. It translates to CASSENRISEAFF.

The chain has TRBV19 and TRBJ2-3; 9 bases are a match to TRBD1. This CDR3 region has 18 residues. The germline gives CDR1 LNHDA, CDR2 SQIVND (reference sequence). V gave up 0 bases and J gave up 7 bases; unmatched junction bases: 14. The CDR3 coding sequence is TGTGCCAGTAGTATAGACGCTCCGGGACAGGGAGGTCAAAATACGCAGTATTTT. It is translated as CASSIDAPGQGGQNTQYF.

This chain connects TRBV4-2 to TRBJ2-5, with D unclear. Germline V gene data show CDR1 as LGHNA and CDR2 as YNFKEQ. CDR3 size: 14 residues. The V end lost 0 bases, the J end lost 5 bases, and 10 bases lay between the germline ends. The CDR3: CASSQDLARETQYF. The DNA for the CDR3 is TGTGCCAGCAGCCAAGACTTAGCTAGGGAGACCCAGTACTTC.

The genes are TRBV6-6 and TRBJ2-7; 7 nucleotides align to TRBD2. The V segment lost 2 bases and the J segment 6 bases; nucleotides outside the gene matches: 10. CDR3 length: 15 residues. The germline gives CDR1 MNHNY, CDR2 SVGAGI (reference sequence). CDR3 nucleotide sequence: TGTGCCAGCAGTTACCGTCCACCCAGGGAGGGCGAGCAGTACTTC. Translated, it gives CASSYRPPREGEQYF.

V is TRBV5-1 and J is TRBJ2-7, with a possible D match to TRBD1 (6 bases). This CDR3 contains 13 residues. Germline V gives CDR1 SGHRS, CDR2 YFSETQ. The V gene lost 5 bases and the J gene lost 1 base, with 10 bases spanning the gap. CDR3 amino acids: CASRPDSSYEQYF. CDR3 DNA sequence: TGCGCCAGCAGGCCGGACAGTTCCTACGAGCAGTACTTC.

In its sample, this clone was seen once. The V gene is TRBV6-5, the J gene TRBJ2-5, with a weak D call TRBD1 (5 bases). Germline-derived CDR1 and CDR2 are MNHEY and SVGAGI. This CDR3 has 16 amino acids. V lost 0 bases and J 4 bases, leaving 15 bases between the germline ends. CDR3 in DNA: TGTGCCAGCAGTTACTCGTTCGGCATAGGGGCAGAGACCCAGTACTTC. It codes for CASSYSFGIGAETQYF.

CDR3 region: CASRAEEAGAETQYF. The CDR3 nucleotides read TGTGCCAGCAGAGCTGAAGAAGCGGGAGCAGAGACCCAGTACTTC. J is TRBJ2-5 and V is TRBV7-9; TRBD2 matches 8 bases. V gave up 6 bases and J gave up 4 bases; unmatched junction bases: 10. Per germline, CDR1 SEHNR and CDR2 FQNEAQ (reference sequence). The CDR3 covers 15 residues.

The chain employs TRBV5-1 and TRBJ2-7; possibly TRBD2 for D (7 bases). CDR1 and CDR2 from the germline V gene are SGHRS and YFSETQ. This CDR3 comprises 15 residues. V shed 4 bases and J shed 6 bases, with 20 bases lying between them. The CDR3 loop is CASSPGGREKGEQYF. DNA for the CDR3: TGCGCCAGCAGCCCCGGGGGGCGGGAGAAGGGCGAGCAGTACTTC.

The chain carries TRBV25-1 and TRBJ2-7, with D possibly called TRBD1 or TRBD2 (5 bases each). The CDR3 extends over 13 amino acids. V lost 7 bases and J lost 5, with 15 bases in between. From germline, CDR1 is MGHDK and CDR2 SYGVNS. The CDR3 nucleotides are TGTGCCAGCACCCGAGGGGTATTCAACGAGCAGTACTTC. This translates into CASTRGVFNEQYF.

The rearrangement links TRBV7-2 to TRBJ1-3; no clear D. V was shortened by 1 base and J by 0 bases, with 13 bases between the two germline ends. The CDR3 covers 17 residues. Germline V gene lookup returns CDR1 SGHTA and CDR2 FQGNSA. This CDR3 reads CASSLGYQSISGNTIYF. Here the CDR3 DNA reads TGTGCCAGCAGCTTAGGGTACCAGTCCATCTCTGGAAACACCATATATTTT.

This clone was seen a single time. The rearrangement uses TRBV30 and TRBJ2-3; the D gene is possibly TRBD2 (7 bases). The V and J ends lost 3 bases and 2 bases respectively, with 12 bases between them. Germline values: CDR1 GTSNPN, CDR2 SVGIG (reference sequence). The CDR3 extends over 14 amino acids. Written as DNA, the CDR3 is TGTGCCTGGAGGGGGGGGGCTCCCACAGATACGCAGTATTTT. This translates into CAWRGGAPTDTQYF.

This clone was picked up a small number of times. The chain combines TRBV10-1 with TRBJ2-2; D is uncertain. The CDR3 sequence is 13 residues long. V was shortened by 5 bases and J by 5 bases, with 9 bases between the two germline ends. Germline V gene lookup returns CDR1 WNHNN and CDR2 SYGVQD (reference sequence). CDR3 coding DNA: TGCGCCAGCAGTCCCCAAAGGACCGGGGAGCTGTTTTTT. It encodes CASSPQRTGELFF.

The V and J genes are TRBV5-4 and TRBJ2-6, with a possible D match to TRBD1 (6 bases). Germline lookup yields CDR1 SGHNT and CDR2 YYREEE (reference sequence). Trimming took off 7 bases at V and 2 bases at J, with 13 bases between the two ends. The CDR3 covers 15 residues. The chain's CDR3 is CASGHQGTGANVLTF. CDR3 nucleotide sequence: TGTGCCAGCGGCCATCAGGGGACTGGGGCCAACGTCCTGACTTTC.

The chain links TRBV19 to TRBJ2-1; D unresolved. Per germline, CDR1 LNHDA and CDR2 SQIVND (reference sequence). Trimming left V 3 bases short and J 0 bases short, with 12 bases between. CDR3 length: 16 residues. CDR3 DNA sequence: TGTGCCAGTAGTATTTCCAGCGTAAGCTCCTACAATGAGCAGTTCTTC. Translated: CASSISSVSSYNEQFF.

The chain uses TRBV5-6 and TRBJ1-5; TRBD1 is a possible D gene (5 bases). Germline lookup yields CDR1 SGHDT and CDR2 YYEEEE. Trimming left V 0 bases short and J 3 bases short, with 10 bases between. The CDR3 is 15 amino acids. This CDR3 is CASSLGRGTNQPQHF. Written as DNA, the CDR3 is TGTGCCAGCAGCTTGGGGCGCGGGACCAATCAGCCCCAGCATTTT.

The rearrangement uses TRBV11-2 and TRBJ1-1; D is uncertain. This CDR3 region has 16 residues. Germline V gene lookup returns CDR1 SGHAT and CDR2 FQNNGV. The V and J ends lost 5 bases and 5 bases respectively, with 21 bases between them. DNA of the CDR3: TGTGCCAGCAGCCGCGAAAAAGGGAGGGTGTGGACTGAAGCTTTCTTT. Protein sequence: CASSREKGRVWTEAFF.

The chain carries TRBV11-3 and TRBJ1-1; TRBD1 is a possible D gene (6 bases). The V end lost 5 bases, the J end lost 5 bases, and 12 bases lay between the germline ends. Germline assignment: CDR1 SGHNT and CDR2 YENEEA. CDR3 length equals 13 residues. The CDR3 region has the DNA TGTGCCAGCAGCCTATTCACAGGGACTGAAGCTTTCTTT. Its translation: CASSLFTGTEAFF.

CDR3 loop: CASRQDSYEQYF. In DNA, the CDR3 is TGTGCCAGCAGACAGGACTCCTACGAGCAGTACTTC. The chain uses TRBV2 and TRBJ2-7; perhaps TRBD1 as D (5 bases). Germline V CDR1 and CDR2: SNHLY, FYNNEI. V dropped 6 bases and J dropped 0 bases, with 6 bases sitting between them. CDR3 size: 12 residues.

The chain is built from TRBV10-2 and TRBJ1-5; TRBD1 aligns across 7 bases. The junction had 4 bases not matched to a gene; V was cut back by 3 bases and J by 2 bases. CDR3 size: 15 residues. Germline loops: CDR1 WSHSY, CDR2 SAAADI. In nucleotides, the CDR3 is TGCGCCAGCAGTGACTCACAGGGGCGCAATCAGCCCCAGCATTTT. Its protein is CASSDSQGRNQPQHF.

This chain uses TRBV7-8 with TRBJ2-7, with 8 bases identical to TRBD1. The CDR3 loop spans 14 amino acids. Trimming took 4 bases from V and 5 from J; bases not matched to a gene: 7. The germline V gene encodes CDR1 SGHVS and CDR2 FQNEAQ. CDR3 sequence reads: CASSSSEQGDEQYF. CDR3 in DNA: TGTGCCAGCAGCTCAAGTGAACAGGGGGACGAGCAGTACTTC.

The chain combines TRBV5-1 with TRBJ2-2, with D possibly matching TRBD1 (6 bases). The germline gives CDR1 SGHRS, CDR2 YFSETQ. V was pared by 4 bases and J by 4 bases, with 8 bases between. The length of the CDR3 is 13 residues. The DNA of the CDR3 is TGCGCCAGCAGCGAGGACAGCACCGGGGAGCTGTTTTTT. Encoded protein: CASSEDSTGELFF.

This clone was counted once. In DNA form, the CDR3 reads TGTGCCAGCAGCGGGAGATCAAAAACCACAACTAATGAAAAACTGTTTTTT. It translates to CASSGRSKTTTNEKLFF. The chain employs TRBV7-8 and TRBJ1-4; D not certain. V was pared by 5 bases and J by 0 bases, with 16 bases between. Germline lookup yields CDR1 SGHVS and CDR2 FQNEAQ. The CDR3 is made up of 17 amino acids.

The chain recombines TRBV9 with TRBJ2-3, with D possibly called TRBD1 or TRBD2 (6 bases each). CDR1 is SGDLS, CDR2 YYNGEE, per germline. V was clipped by 6 bases and J by 4 bases, with 18 bases between them. The CDR3 totals 15 residues. The CDR3 sequence is CASTSQGLRADTQYF. For the CDR3, the DNA is TGTGCCAGCACTTCACAGGGACTGAGGGCAGATACGCAGTATTTT.

This clone was detected once. The CDR3 loop reads CASSLGRASGYTF. In nucleotides, the CDR3 is TGTGCCAGCAGCTTAGGGAGGGCTTCCGGCTACACCTTC. V usage is TRBV11-2 and J usage is TRBJ1-2; no definite D call. This CDR3 has 13 residues. V lost 1 base and J 8 bases, leaving 11 bases between the germline ends. Germline V gene lookup returns CDR1 SGHAT and CDR2 FQNNGV.

This chain links TRBV5-1 with TRBJ2-1, with 8 bases lining up with TRBD1. The trim removed 4 bases at V and 6 bases at J, leaving 6 bases unmatched. CDR1 and CDR2 from the germline V gene are SGHRS and YFSETQ. The CDR3 contains 14 residues. Here the CDR3 reads CASSPGQESNEQFF. The CDR3, as DNA: TGCGCCAGCAGCCCGGGACAGGAGTCCAATGAGCAGTTCTTC.

This chain uses TRBV7-9 with TRBJ1-2, with no clear D. The V gene's germline CDR1 is SEHNR and CDR2 FQNEAQ (reference sequence). V was clipped by 1 base and J by 10 bases, with 7 bases between them. The CDR3 totals 11 residues. CDR3 sequence: CASSLGESYTF. CDR3 sequence (DNA): TGTGCCAGCAGCTTAGGGGAATCCTACACCTTC.

The chain links TRBV6-6 to TRBJ1-2; maybe TRBD1 (5 bases). The V gene's germline CDR1 is MNHNY and CDR2 SVGAGI (reference sequence). The CDR3 is 13 residues long. Deletions cut 6 bases from V and 6 bases from J, with 14 bases between. As DNA, the CDR3 is TGTGCCAGCAGAGATTCGGACATCAATGGCTACACCTTC. Amino acids: CASRDSDINGYTF.